Given below is one T cell receptor beta chain in context. What it recognizes is unknown. The data were taken from a study of shared clonotypes between healthy human individuals. Data came from immunoSEQ multiplex PCR; TCRdb stores just in-frame clones and leaves some out. The sample lists about 1 million clones, approximately 78% occurring once. General study points: Tissues were not sampled, only blood, and their repertoires likely differ. Clonotype sharing levels among donors were expected to vary with sequencing depth. A small donor pool kept down the genetic and exposure-history diversity that was represented.

The TCR originated in a young man in good health. Some clones in this sample may be carry-over from other donors' samples. Sequencing was carried out using memory CD4+ T cells from PBMCs. The subset: CD45RA-negative fraction.

The CDR3 nucleotides read TGTGCCAGCAGTGCAGCTTCGCTGGTACAGAACTATGAGCAGTTCTTC. It codes for CASSAASLVQNYEQFF. The J gene is TRBJ2-1, the V gene TRBV2; unclear D gene. CDR3 size: 16 residues. Deletions cut 4 bases from V and 8 bases from J, with 21 bases between. Germline loops: CDR1 SNHLY, CDR2 FYNNEI.